A selection of T cell receptor beta chains follows, all from one sample in a study of blood T cell repertoires in COVID-19. Clones were read by immunoSEQ multiplex PCR, and TCRdb kept only the in-frame ones, dropping some. Among about 98,000 clones listed, roughly 80% were seen once. The sequenced sample consisted of peripheral blood. The receptors originated from a woman over 75 with acute or convalescent COVID-19. Each CDR3 is given without its conserved first and last residue.

v_gene: TRBV10-3
CDR3aa: AISGTQTGRQETQY

v_gene: TRBV6-5
CDR3aa: ASRETTGDNTEAF

v_gene: TRBV24-1
CDR3aa: ATSDLTASVGAF

v_gene: TRBV10-3
CDR3aa: AISQDRGGSPLH

v_gene: TRBV4-1
CDR3aa: ASSPGQVNTGELF

v_gene: TRBV5-1
CDR3aa: ASSPGHYTDTQY

v_gene: TRBV14
CDR3aa: ASSPLQGARANEKLF

v_gene: TRBV27
CDR3aa: ASSSPDRGVRGYT

v_gene: TRBV27
CDR3aa: ASSPLGGDRDHEAF

v_gene: TRBV29-1
CDR3aa: SVKGSRNYGYT

v_gene: TRBV7-6
CDR3aa: ASSLRQGGANTEAF

v_gene: TRBV28
CDR3aa: ASSLSGAAGNTIY

v_gene: TRBV30
CDR3aa: AWSVSDQPQH

v_gene: TRBV7-2
CDR3aa: ASSLGGGTSYEQY

v_gene: TRBV5-1
CDR3aa: ASSQGQPYEQY

v_gene: TRBV5-4
CDR3aa: ASSLPGTGGTEAF

v_gene: TRBV7-9
CDR3aa: ASSFGRLPLH

v_gene: TRBV4-1
CDR3aa: ASSQVSGDGYT

v_gene: TRBV5-4
CDR3aa: ASSLGATNEKLF

v_gene: TRBV7-8
CDR3aa: ASSGGQGSIFYGYT

v_gene: TRBV2
CDR3aa: ASSDTRGGGETQY

v_gene: TRBV9
CDR3aa: ASSVGVSETQY

v_gene: TRBV6-2/TRBV6-3
CDR3aa: ASSYAGQNSYEQY

v_gene: TRBV4-1
CDR3aa: ASSQARGGAEDTQY

v_gene: TRBV15
CDR3aa: ATSSRGSPNEKLF

v_gene: TRBV6-2/TRBV6-3
CDR3aa: ASSPDTRELF

v_gene: TRBV5-5
CDR3aa: ASSLEGTGVREKLF

v_gene: TRBV4-3
CDR3aa: ASSQGQNNEQY

v_gene: TRBV5-4
CDR3aa: ASSLLANEQF

v_gene: TRBV5-1
CDR3aa: ASSLGDRANEKLF

v_gene: TRBV11-2
CDR3aa: ASSLTVNQPQH

v_gene: TRBV20-1
CDR3aa: SASPRTGAGETQY

v_gene: TRBV2
CDR3aa: ASSQEEYTEAF

v_gene: TRBV7-2
CDR3aa: ASSGAVQGANYGYT

v_gene: TRBV28
CDR3aa: ASRYGLSYGYT

v_gene: TRBV28
CDR3aa: ASSSPRGGFGNTIY

v_gene: TRBV5-1
CDR3aa: ASSTDRPDYNEQF

v_gene: TRBV4-3
CDR3aa: ARRRLGGQGGETQY

v_gene: TRBV7-9
CDR3aa: ASTHAATNEKLF

v_gene: TRBV15
CDR3aa: ATSRSGQGSEKLF

v_gene: TRBV18
CDR3aa: ASSPTSPNTGELF

v_gene: TRBV5-6
CDR3aa: ASSLIAANEQF

v_gene: TRBV29-1
CDR3aa: SVEGRGNYGYT

v_gene: TRBV12-3/TRBV12-4
CDR3aa: ASSFRDIPEQY

v_gene: TRBV3-1/TRBV3-2
CDR3aa: ASSPREGQVKLF

v_gene: TRBV3-1/TRBV3-2
CDR3aa: ASRGTGEGYT

v_gene: TRBV7-9
CDR3aa: ASSLAARGEKLF

v_gene: TRBV3-1/TRBV3-2
CDR3aa: ASSQVTGLNGYT

v_gene: TRBV6-2/TRBV6-3
CDR3aa: ASSYPRERYGYT

v_gene: TRBV9
CDR3aa: ASSVTDSSSYNEQF

v_gene: TRBV20-1
CDR3aa: SATSTDTQY

v_gene: TRBV4-2
CDR3aa: ASSLRTSGGYNEQF

v_gene: TRBV19
CDR3aa: ASRNRGLDQPQH

v_gene: TRBV19
CDR3aa: ASSFRAPTDTQY

v_gene: TRBV2
CDR3aa: ASSAGTDTQY

v_gene: TRBV18
CDR3aa: ASSQTGTGAHEQY